Each of the 16 T cell receptor beta chains below was sequenced from the same sample in a study of T cell repertoires in cytomegalovirus infection. Using its own MiXCR run on the reads, TCRdb lists one record per CDR3 protein. The sample lists some 390,000 distinct CDR3 sequences; roughly 18% were seen once. Sequenced sample: PBMCs. These receptors were taken from a human donor in good health (CMV status not recorded). Some clones in this sample may be carry-over from other donors' samples.

In this sample, this clonotype turned up many times. V usage is TRBV7-6 and J usage is TRBJ2-1, with 9 positions matching TRBD1. The ends lost 1 base at V and 7 bases at J; junction bases unmatched: 8. The germline V gene encodes CDR1 SGHVS and CDR2 FNYEAQ. The CDR3 sequence is 16 residues long. CDR3: CASSLVRDRVLNEQFF. The CDR3 nucleotides read TGTGCCAGCAGCTTAGTCCGGGACAGGGTGCTGAATGAGCAGTTCTTC.

At least ten counts were recorded for this clonotype. The chain employs TRBV6-1 and TRBJ2-3; 9 bases are a match to TRBD1. Germline CDR1 and CDR2: MNHNS and SASEGT. V was clipped by 3 bases and J by 6 bases; unmatched bases: 7. The CDR3 has 15 amino acids. The CDR3 sequence is CASSDGDRVSDTQYF. CDR3 coding DNA: TGTGCCAGCAGTGATGGGGACAGGGTTAGTGATACGCAGTATTTT.

There are many counts of this clonotype. The chain uses TRBV28 and TRBJ1-2; the D gene is possibly TRBD1 (5 bases). The ends were cut back, 6 bases at V and 4 bases at J, with 15 bases in the middle. CDR3 size: 14 residues. Germline V gives CDR1 MDHEN, CDR2 SYDVKM. This chain's CDR3 is CASRPGGEGYGYTF. CDR3 nucleotide sequence: TGTGCCAGCAGACCCGGAGGGGAAGGCTATGGCTACACCTTC.

The gene calls are TRBV20-1 and TRBJ1-6; TRBD1 matches at 9 bases. The CDR3 sequence is 13 residues long. Germline V gives CDR1 DFQATT, CDR2 SNEGSKA (reference sequence). The junction had 3 bases not matched to a gene; V was cut back by 2 bases and J by 10 bases. CDR3 sequence (DNA): TGCAGTGCTAGACGGACAGGGGCCTCACCCCTCCACTTT. As protein: CSARRTGASPLHF.

This chain uses TRBV5-6 with TRBJ2-7; D might be TRBD2 (6 bases). This CDR3 comprises 16 residues. The V and J ends lost 2 bases and 1 base respectively, with 16 bases between them. Germline V gene data show CDR1 as SGHDT and CDR2 as YYEEEE. The CDR3 DNA is TGTGCCAGCAGCTTCTTCGGGGGAGTCCTATCCTACGAGCAGTACTTC. Translation: CASSFFGGVLSYEQYF.

The J gene is TRBJ2-7, the V gene TRBV29-1; tentatively, D is TRBD1 (6 bases). Germline assignment: CDR1 SQVTM and CDR2 ANQGSEA. V was clipped by 6 bases and J by 3 bases, with 18 bases between them. The CDR3 consists of 14 residues. CDR3 nucleotides: TGCAGCGTAACGGACAGAAACAGACACTACGAGCAGTACTTC. Translated: CSVTDRNRHYEQYF.

This clonotype has only a few counts. V gene TRBV14 combines with J gene TRBJ1-1; 8 bases align to TRBD1. Germline CDR1 and CDR2: SGHDN and FVKESK. V lost 4 bases, J lost 1 base, and 5 bases stayed unmatched. The length of the CDR3 is 15 residues. CDR3 region: CASSPRQGSNTEAFF. CDR3 coding DNA: TGTGCCAGCAGCCCCAGACAGGGGTCGAACACTGAAGCTTTCTTT.

This clonotype was seen at least ten times. CDR3 protein: CASSTWDRENTEAFF. DNA of the CDR3: TGTGCCAGCAGCACTTGGGACAGGGAGAACACTGAAGCTTTCTTT. The V gene is TRBV7-9, the J gene TRBJ1-1, with 9 bases that match TRBD1. Trimming at V came to 5 bases and at J to 1 base, leaving 5 bases not matched to a gene. Germline loops: CDR1 SEHNR, CDR2 FQNEAQ (reference sequence). This CDR3 is 15 amino acids long.

This clonotype was observed many times. V and J are TRBV7-2 and TRBJ2-3, with TRBD2 as a possible D gene (7 bases). The germline gives CDR1 SGHTA, CDR2 FQGNSA. The CDR3 sequence is 13 residues long. Trimming took off 8 bases at V and 0 bases at J, with 9 bases between the two ends. The CDR3 DNA follows: TGTGCCAGCCGGGGGGCTAGCACAGATACGCAGTATTTT. Translating it yields CASRGASTDTQYF.

The CDR3 region has the DNA TGTGCCATCAGGCCCGGGACTAGCGGTTACGAGCAGTACTTC. It encodes CAIRPGTSGYEQYF. V usage is TRBV10-3 and J usage is TRBJ2-7; TRBD2 matches 11 bases. Trimming removed 6 bases from V and 4 bases from J; junction bases left unmatched: 5. The V gene's germline CDR1 is ENHRY and CDR2 SYGVKD. CDR3 length: 14 amino acids.

This clonotype was counted a few times. This rearrangement joins TRBV6-1 to TRBJ1-4, with D possibly matching TRBD1 (5 bases). Per the germline V gene, CDR1 is MNHNS and CDR2 is SASEGT. V dropped 2 bases and J dropped 7 bases, with 8 bases sitting between them. The CDR3 loop spans 13 amino acids. The CDR3 DNA reads as TGTGCCAGCAGTGAAATGAGGGGTGAAAAACTGTTTTTT. Translation: CASSEMRGEKLFF.

This chain joins TRBV18 and TRBJ2-1, with TRBD1 matching 7 bases. The J segment lost 5 bases and the V segment lost 3 bases, leaving 1 base of the junction unmatched. There are 13 residues in the CDR3. Germline V lookup: CDR1 KGHSH, CDR2 LQKENI. CDR3 sequence: CASSPGQNNEQFF. The DNA of the CDR3 is TGTGCCAGCTCACCGGGACAGAACAATGAGCAGTTCTTC.

This chain links TRBV20-1 with TRBJ2-6, with 14 bases fitting TRBD2. This CDR3 has 19 residues. Unmatched junction bases numbered 8, after V lost 3 bases and J lost 1 base. In germline, CDR1 is DFQATT, CDR2 SNEGSKA (reference sequence). The CDR3 DNA follows: TGCAGTGCTAGCGAACGACTAGCGGGGGGGAGGTCTGGGGCCAACGTCCTGACTTTC. As protein: CSASERLAGGRSGANVLTF.

This clonotype was found many times. This sequence joins TRBV12-3 or TRBV12-4 and TRBJ2-7; TRBD1 agrees at 7 bases. CDR3 length: 13 residues. Trimming cost V 6 bases and J 2 bases; bases outside gene matches: 4. CDR3 protein: CASSRGQAYEQYF. CDR3 bases: TGTGCCAGCAGCCGCGGACAGGCCTACGAGCAGTACTTC.

J is TRBJ2-1 and V is TRBV29-1; TRBD2 aligns across 8 bases. The CDR3 runs 14 residues. J gave up 7 bases and V 7 bases, and 12 bases lay outside the gene matches. Germline lookup yields CDR1 SQVTM and CDR2 ANQGSEA. CDR3 sequence (DNA): TGCAGCGCCTTCTTGGACGGGAGGGGGAATGAGCAGTTCTTC. Amino acids: CSAFLDGRGNEQFF.

This clonotype was seen many times. This chain connects TRBV10-3 to TRBJ1-1, with 7 bases identical to TRBD1. Germline V lookup: CDR1 ENHRY, CDR2 SYGVKD. This CDR3 has 18 amino acids. Trimming cost V 1 base and J 1 base; bases outside gene matches: 12. The CDR3: CAISELGTAEVGNTEAFF. The CDR3 bases are TGTGCCATCAGTGAGTTAGGGACAGCAGAAGTGGGGAACACTGAAGCTTTCTTT.